One sample yielded the 31 T cell receptor beta chains listed below, sequenced in a study of T-cell reconstitution after alpha-beta-depleted transplantation in children. Molecular barcoding with unique molecular identifiers was used for the TCRbeta library. TCRdb reprocessed the PCR reads via MiXCR and lists one record per CDR3 protein. The repertoire holds around 140,000 distinct CDR3 sequences, with roughly 8.8% as singletons. The sample was PBMCs, mostly from graft donor cells, taken 180 days after TCRalphabeta/CD19-depleted stem cell transplant. Receptor source: a female patient aged 2-10 years who had a stem cell transplant for congenital amegakaryocytic thrombocytopenia, so the T cells may come from the graft donor.

This clonotype has only a few counts. This chain uses TRBV5-1 with TRBJ2-3; no firm D call. The CDR3 sequence is 13 residues long. The V gene lost 0 bases and the J gene lost 6 bases, with 8 bases spanning the gap. The V gene's germline CDR1 is SGHRS and CDR2 YFSETQ. The chain's CDR3 is CASSLGAADTQYF. CDR3 nucleotide sequence: TGCGCCAGCAGCTTGGGGGCAGCGGATACGCAGTATTTT.

In its sample, this clonotype was seen many times. The V gene is TRBV7-9, the J gene TRBJ2-1; D unresolved. This CDR3 comprises 13 residues. The germline V and J ends were trimmed by 5 bases and 10 bases, with 15 bases remaining between them. Germline V gives CDR1 SEHNR, CDR2 FQNEAQ (reference sequence). The CDR3, as DNA: TGTGCCAGCAGCCGATTGGCAGGCGACGAGCAGTTCTTC. Protein: CASSRLAGDEQFF.

This clonotype was detected ten times or more. The rearrangement uses TRBV5-6 and TRBJ2-7; no reliable D call. Trimming shortened V by 0 bases and J by 2 bases, and 3 bases separated the two germline ends. In germline, CDR1 is SGHDT, CDR2 YYEEEE. CDR3 size: 12 residues. The CDR3 region is CASSLETYEQYF. For the CDR3, the DNA is TGTGCCAGCAGCTTGGAAACCTACGAGCAGTACTTC. The whole variable domain, remainder taken from reference TRBV5-6 and TRBJ2-7, is DAGVTQSPTHLIKTRGQQVTLRCSPKSGHDTVSWYQQALGQGPQFIFQYYEEEERQRGNFPDRFSGHQFPNYSSELNVNALLLGDSALYLCASSLETYEQYFGPGTRLTVT.

The genes are TRBV15 and TRBJ1-3; D might be TRBD1 (5 bases). Trimming pared 1 base from V and 3 bases from J, leaving 16 bases between. The germline V gene has CDR1 LNHNV and CDR2 YYDKDF (reference sequence). The CDR3 spans 17 residues. In DNA, the CDR3 is TGTGCCACCAGCAGAGTAGTTCGGGGGGACGGTGGAAACACCATATATTTT. Protein sequence: CATSRVVRGDGGNTIYF.

The chain recombines TRBV5-6 with TRBJ2-1; TRBD2 agrees at 9 bases. Germline-derived CDR1 and CDR2 are SGHDT and YYEEEE. CDR3 length: 17 residues. Trimming removed 3 bases from V and 0 bases from J; junction bases left unmatched: 7. The CDR3 spells CASSSKAGGRSYNEQFF. CDR3 in DNA: TGTGCCAGCAGCTCAAAAGCGGGGGGCCGCTCCTACAATGAGCAGTTCTTC.

This clonotype was recorded at least ten times. V is TRBV5-1 and J is TRBJ2-5; 10 nucleotides match TRBD1. J lost 3 bases, V lost 4 bases, and 6 bases had no gene match. The CDR3 sequence is 15 residues long. In germline, CDR1 is SGHRS, CDR2 YFSETQ. The CDR3 DNA follows: TGCGCCAGCAGCAGGAGAGGGACAGGGGAAGAGACCCAGTACTTC. Protein sequence: CASSRRGTGEETQYF.

This clonotype has at least ten counts. The chain recombines TRBV7-9 with TRBJ2-5, with D possibly being TRBD2 (6 bases). V dropped 5 bases and J dropped 5 bases, with 18 bases sitting between them. Per germline, CDR1 SEHNR and CDR2 FQNEAQ (reference sequence). The CDR3 runs to 15 residues. The CDR3 protein is CASSKGGRLGETQYF. The DNA of the CDR3 is TGTGCCAGCAGCAAGGGCGGCCGACTAGGGGAGACCCAGTACTTC.

This clonotype appeared many times. The chain links TRBV6-5 to TRBJ2-1; tentatively, D is TRBD2 (6 bases). The CDR3 consists of 15 residues. In germline, CDR1 is MNHEY, CDR2 SVGAGI. The V end lost 6 bases, the J end lost 1 base, and 13 bases lay between the germline ends. CDR3 nucleotides: TGTGCCAGCAGCCCCCTGGCGGGGTCCTACAATGAGCAGTTCTTC. It codes for CASSPLAGSYNEQFF.

This clonotype has a single count. A much larger clonotype is one base distant, so this may be a read error. This sequence joins TRBV20-1 and TRBJ2-6; D is possibly TRBD1 (5 bases). The CDR3 is 16 amino acids. Germline-derived CDR1 and CDR2 are DFQATT and SNEGSKA (reference sequence). CDR3 sequence reads: CSARVPSGSGANGLTF. The DNA for the CDR3 is TGCAGTGCTAGAGTCCCATCCGGCTCTGGGGCCAACGGCCTGACTTTC.

This clonotype was counted only a few times. DNA of the CDR3: TGTGCCACCAGCAGAGAGTGGAGTCCGGGGCGCTACGAGCAGTACTTC. It specifies CATSREWSPGRYEQYF. The chain has TRBV15 and TRBJ2-7; D may be TRBD1 or TRBD2 (5 bases each). The CDR3 consists of 16 residues. CDR1 and CDR2 from the germline V gene are LNHNV and YYDKDF (reference sequence). Trimming cost V 0 bases and J 3 bases, with 15 bases left between them.

This clonotype appeared many times. The chain links TRBV6-5 to TRBJ2-7; a weak D match, TRBD2 (5 bases). Trimming took 6 bases from V and 2 from J, leaving 20 bases between them. Germline V gene data show CDR1 as MNHEY and CDR2 as SVGAGI. The CDR3 runs to 16 residues. Here the CDR3 reads CASRARGPPRTYEQYF. CDR3 nucleotide sequence: TGTGCCAGCAGGGCCCGGGGTCCCCCTAGAACCTACGAGCAGTACTTC.

There are many counts of this clonotype. The chain joins TRBV20-1 to TRBJ1-1, with TRBD1 matching over 8 bases. The germline V gene encodes CDR1 DFQATT and CDR2 SNEGSKA (reference sequence). V gave up 4 bases and J gave up 10 bases; unmatched junction bases: 14. The CDR3 runs to 14 residues. Here the CDR3 DNA reads TGCAGTGCTACCAGGACAGGGAGTGCCCCACGAGCTTTCTTT. Translation: CSATRTGSAPRAFF.

This chain connects TRBV20-1 to TRBJ1-2; D not resolved. CDR1 and CDR2 from the germline V gene are DFQATT and SNEGSKA (reference sequence). CDR3 length: 14 amino acids. Trimming took 0 bases from V and 4 from J, leaving 12 bases between them. CDR3 in DNA: TGCAGTGCTAGAGACGCCGCGGCAGGCTATGGCTACACCTTC. It yields the protein CSARDAAAGYGYTF.

CDR3 sequence (DNA): TGTGCCAGCAGCCAGACGCGGGGGGCTCATTTGCCCCAGCATTTT. Residues: CASSQTRGAHLPQHF. V usage is TRBV3-1 and J usage is TRBJ1-5; tentatively, D is TRBD1 (6 bases). V was shortened by 3 bases and J by 9 bases, with 18 bases between the two germline ends. CDR1 is LGHDT, CDR2 YNNKEL, per germline (reference sequence). The length of the CDR3 is 15 residues. The full variable domain, with the rest looked up from reference TRBV3-1 and TRBJ1-5, is DTAVSQTPKYLVTQMGNDKSIKCEQNLGHDTMYWYKQDSKKFLKIMFSYNNKELIINETVPNRFSPKSPDKAHLNLHINSLELGDSAVYFCASSQTRGAHLPQHFGDGTRLSIL.

This clonotype was observed many times. CDR3: CASEGRGRLSANVLTF. CDR3 nucleotides: TGTGCCAGCGAAGGCAGGGGGCGGTTATCGGCCAACGTCCTGACTTTC. The chain carries TRBV6-5 and TRBJ2-6, with 8 bases aligning to TRBD1. The junction had 12 bases not matched to a gene; V was cut back by 8 bases and J by 6 bases. Germline V gene data show CDR1 as MNHEY and CDR2 as SVGAGI. There are 16 residues in the CDR3.

This clonotype has at least ten counts. The CDR3 loop is CSAGTRRNEQFF. The DNA of the CDR3 is TGCAGTGCCGGGACTAGGCGCAATGAGCAGTTCTTC. The V call is TRBV20-1, the J call TRBJ2-1; TRBD2 matches at 8 bases. The CDR3 runs 12 residues. V shed 6 bases, J shed 6 bases, and the junction held 4 bases outside the gene matches. Germline V gene data show CDR1 as DFQATT and CDR2 as SNEGSKA (reference sequence).

This clonotype was seen repeatedly, ten times or more. The genes are TRBV28 and TRBJ1-1; TRBD1 agrees at 9 bases. With V trimmed by 2 bases and J by 0 bases, 10 bases remained unmatched. The V gene's germline CDR1 is MDHEN and CDR2 SYDVKM. CDR3 length: 18 residues. CDR3 region: CASSLSTMDRGMNTEAFF. CDR3 coding DNA: TGTGCCAGCAGTTTAAGTACCATGGACAGGGGTATGAACACTGAAGCTTTCTTT.

A few counts support this clonotype. This chain joins TRBV20-1 and TRBJ1-5; D is possibly TRBD1 (5 bases). Germline CDR1 reads DFQATT; CDR2 reads SNEGSKA (reference sequence). The CDR3 runs to 15 residues. The V end lost 3 bases, the J end lost 8 bases, and 20 bases lay between the germline ends. This CDR3 is CSASSGSQGQKPQHF. CDR3 nucleotides: TGCAGTGCTAGTTCGGGTAGCCAGGGTCAGAAGCCCCAGCATTTT.

The chain has TRBV18 and TRBJ2-1; D is unresolved. The CDR3 is 20 residues long. The germline gives CDR1 KGHSH, CDR2 LQKENI. Trimming took off 0 bases at V and 2 bases at J, with 23 bases between the two ends. CDR3 DNA: TGTGCCAGCTCACCACCAAAAGTCCTCCAGAACCCCACCACCTACAATGAGCAGTTCTTC. It encodes CASSPPKVLQNPTTYNEQFF.

The sample holds many counts of this clonotype. The rearrangement uses TRBV21-1 and TRBJ1-1. TRBV21-1 is a documented pseudogene. This CDR3 comprises 13 residues. The CDR3 DNA follows: TGTGCCAGCAGCAGATGGGGGAACACTGAAGCTTTCTTT. It translates to CASSRWGNTEAFF.

The V call is TRBV6-1, the J call TRBJ1-1; D is possibly TRBD1 (5 bases). Trimming left V 2 bases short and J 12 bases short, with 19 bases between. This CDR3 spans 14 amino acids. Germline V CDR1 and CDR2: MNHNS, SASEGT. In nucleotides, the CDR3 is TGTGCCAGCAGTGAACGGGGCCAGTTCAGTATAACTTTCTTT. Protein sequence: CASSERGQFSITFF.

This chain uses TRBV7-9 with TRBJ2-3, with 10 bases matching TRBD2. CDR3 size: 15 residues. V gave up 4 bases and J gave up 3 bases; unmatched junction bases: 4. In germline, CDR1 is SEHNR, CDR2 FQNEAQ (reference sequence). The CDR3 sequence is CASSSLAGFTDTQYF. The CDR3 DNA follows: TGTGCCAGCAGCTCACTAGCGGGGTTTACAGATACGCAGTATTTT.

This clonotype was found a few times. The chain carries TRBV10-3 and TRBJ1-2; 8 bases align to TRBD1. CDR1 and CDR2 (germline): ENHRY, SYGVKD. The CDR3 covers 14 residues. V gave up 4 bases and J gave up 4 bases; unmatched junction bases: 5. CDR3 in DNA: TGTGCCATCAGTGCTACGGGACAGGCCTATGGCTACACCTTC. Encoded protein: CAISATGQAYGYTF.

This clonotype was recorded at least ten times. The chain couples TRBV25-1 to TRBJ1-2; 8 positions match TRBD1. The CDR3 extends over 15 amino acids. V lost 4 bases, J lost 2 bases, and 6 bases stayed unmatched. Germline CDR1 MGHDK, CDR2 SYGVNS. The CDR3 here is CASSATGGVNYGYTF. The CDR3 region has the DNA TGTGCCAGCAGTGCTACAGGGGGGGTAAACTATGGCTACACCTTC.

This rearrangement joins TRBV29-1 to TRBJ2-3, with D tentatively TRBD2 (6 bases). The V gene lost 6 bases and the J gene lost 6 bases, with 22 bases spanning the gap. CDR1 is SQVTM and CDR2 is ANQGSEA in the germline V gene. The CDR3 runs 15 residues. The DNA of the CDR3 is TGCAGCGTCGGGGGTGTGGGGGGATTGGTTGATACGCAGTATTTT. Its protein product is CSVGGVGGLVDTQYF.

This chain links TRBV7-2 with TRBJ1-1; no clear D. This CDR3 is built from 15 residues. V was shortened by 2 bases and J by 0 bases, with 10 bases between the two germline ends. CDR1 and CDR2 (germline): SGHTA, FQGNSA. The CDR3 nucleotides are TGTGCCAGCAGCTTACTAGTGCAGGTGAACACTGAAGCTTTCTTT. It yields the protein CASSLLVQVNTEAFF.

Details on this clonotype: This could be a read error, since a much larger clone is one nucleotide away. The rearrangement joins TRBV10-3 to TRBJ2-7; D may be TRBD1 (5 bases). The CDR3 loop spans 11 amino acids. Trimming took off 8 bases at V and 4 bases at J, with 9 bases between the two ends. CDR1 is ENHRY, CDR2 SYGVKD, per germline. The CDR3 sequence: CAIRAGYEQYF. CDR3 coding DNA: TGTGCCATCCGTGCAGGGTACGAGCAGTACTTC.

Many counts were recorded for this clonotype. J is TRBJ2-5 and V is TRBV29-1, with TRBD1 as a possible D gene (6 bases). The CDR3 sequence is 13 residues long. Per the germline V gene, CDR1 is SQVTM and CDR2 is ANQGSEA. V was pared by 7 bases and J by 3 bases, with 15 bases between. CDR3 nucleotide sequence: TGCAGCGGAACAGGGACAACGAAAGAGACCCAGTACTTC. It codes for CSGTGTTKETQYF.

This clonotype occurred many times. V gene TRBV10-3 combines with J gene TRBJ1-3; the D is unclear. This CDR3 region has 16 residues. V lost 3 bases and J lost 0, with 12 bases in between. The germline gives CDR1 ENHRY, CDR2 SYGVKD. CDR3 bases: TGTGCCATCAGTGACGTCGGCAAGAGCTCTGGAAACACCATATATTTT. Protein sequence: CAISDVGKSSGNTIYF.

The genes are TRBV18 and TRBJ1-1; the D is unclear. Trimming pared 7 bases from V and 0 bases from J, leaving 12 bases between. The CDR3 totals 14 residues. Germline CDR1 and CDR2: KGHSH and LQKENI. The chain's CDR3 is CASYLTGLNTEAFF. The CDR3 DNA reads TGTGCCAGCTATTTGACGGGCCTGAACACTGAAGCTTTCTTT.

This clonotype occurred many times. V is TRBV2 and J is TRBJ2-5; no clear D. CDR3 length equals 14 residues. Germline V gives CDR1 SNHLY, CDR2 FYNNEI. Deletions cut 6 bases from V and 2 bases from J, with 13 bases between. This chain's CDR3 is CASSPDLGQETQYF. The DNA of the CDR3 is TGTGCCAGCAGCCCAGACCTAGGACAAGAGACCCAGTACTTC.